This T cell receptor beta chain was sequenced during a study of blood T cell repertoires in COVID-19. Study as a whole: The study drew acute and convalescent COVID-19 samples from the United States, Italy and Spain.

This CDR3 has 13 amino acids. The trim removed 3 bases at V and 7 bases at J, leaving 3 bases unmatched. Germline V gene lookup returns CDR1 MGHRA and CDR2 YSYEKL. The authors' processing: Reference gene primer amplification yielded estimated nucleated cell counts. The table came from immunoSEQ multiplex PCR; TCRdb's copy has only in-frame clones and leaves some out. V, J and clone size are taken as reported in that table, and D and trimming were inferred from the DNA itself. This table has about 250,000 clones, nearly 90% appearing once. The V call is TRBV4-1, the J call TRBJ2-7; 10 bases align to TRBD1. The sequence was obtained from a woman between 35 and 50 years old who had recovered from COVID-19. Sequencing was done on a sample of peripheral blood. CDR3 coding DNA: TGCGCCAGCAGCCAGACAGGGGGCCGGGAGCAGTACTTC. Translating it yields CASSQTGGREQYF.